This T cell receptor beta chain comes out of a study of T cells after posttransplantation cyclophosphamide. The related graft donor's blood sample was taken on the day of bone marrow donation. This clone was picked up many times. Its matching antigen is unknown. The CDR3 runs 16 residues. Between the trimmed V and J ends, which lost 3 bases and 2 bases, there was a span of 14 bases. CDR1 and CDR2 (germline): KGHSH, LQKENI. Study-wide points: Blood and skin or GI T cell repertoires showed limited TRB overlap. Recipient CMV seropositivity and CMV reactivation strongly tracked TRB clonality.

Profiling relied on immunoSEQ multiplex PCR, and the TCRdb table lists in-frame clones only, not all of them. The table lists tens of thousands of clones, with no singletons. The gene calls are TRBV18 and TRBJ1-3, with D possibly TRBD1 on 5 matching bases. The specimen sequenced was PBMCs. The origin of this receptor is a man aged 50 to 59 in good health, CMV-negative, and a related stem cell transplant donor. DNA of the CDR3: TGTGCCAGCTCACCCCCGGGGGGTCGAACTGGAAACACCATATATTTT. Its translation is CASSPPGGRTGNTIYF.